This T cell receptor beta chain was found in a study of blood T cell repertoires in COVID-19. Across the study: In each case, the material was cDNA or gDNA derived from T cells, B-cell-depleted T cells, or PBMCs.

The CDR3 covers 14 residues. The germline gives CDR1 MNHEY, CDR2 SVGAGI. With 9 bases removed from V and 0 bases from J, the gap between germline ends came to 12 bases. Authors' data handling: Nucleated cell counts were estimated from reference gene primer amplification. TCRdb keeps only in-frame clones here, not all; method: immunoSEQ multiplex PCR. For V, J and clone size, that table is used; D and trimming come from the DNA. In the table there are roughly 320,000 clones, about nine tenths of which are singletons. Participant ages covered about 18 to 95 years across approximately 25 US areas. The chain recombines TRBV6-5 with TRBJ2-1; perhaps TRBD1 as D (5 bases). The TCR was taken from a man aged 25 to 40 who had recovered from COVID-19. Sequenced material: PBMCs or T cells enriched from blood (not recorded which). The CDR3 DNA sequence: TGTGCCAGTATAACCAGGGTCTCCTACAATGAGCAGTTCTTC. It encodes CASITRVSYNEQFF.